This T cell receptor (beta chain) derives from a study of identical twins. A single record per CDR3 protein comes from TCRdb applying MiXCR to the 5' RACE reads. This repertoire shows around 1.7 million distinct CDR3 sequences, less than 40% found once; its top ten account for approximately 0.25%. Study-wide points: Beta out-of-frame twin sharing showed a weaker excess.

With regard to this clonotype: Its cognate antigen is unknown.

From germline, CDR1 is DFQATT and CDR2 SNEGSKA (reference sequence). Deletions cut 6 bases from V and 4 bases from J, with 13 bases between. There are 12 residues in the CDR3. The sequence was collected from a newborn girl in good health. This chain links TRBV20-1 with TRBJ2-7; perhaps TRBD1 as D (5 bases). Sequencing was performed on cord blood. In DNA form, the CDR3 reads TGCAGTGCCTTTTCCGACAGATACGAGCAGTACTTC. Amino acid sequence: CSAFSDRYEQYF.